This T cell receptor beta chain was identified during a study of T cell clonotyping in hematopoietic cell transplantation (dated by TCRdb to the early 2020s). With respect to the entire study: Recipient samples taken before transplant were obtained following cytoreduction. The study collected approximately 130 blood samples from 35 consecutive transplant recipients and their related donors. Recruitment of patients was conducted between late 2015 and 2017, and follow-up was continued until late 2020 or death. On the study overall, not on this receptor specifically: After transplant, TCR diversity in recipients dropped, and pathologically expanded clonotypes climbed progressively between day 30 and day 180. The sample size was limited and the cells went unsorted, which meant the CD4 and CD8 repertoire contributions could not be told apart. Overlap with donor repertoires was found for only a small fraction of recipient repertoires, with over 97% found to appear de novo at the given depth. Donor and pretransplant recipient Inverse Simpson Index values predicted broader posttransplant TCR repertoire diversity.

TCR beta CDR3 regions were amplified from genomic DNA with the immunoSEQ assay, a bias-controlled multiplex PCR using V- and J-specific primers. In a second PCR step, the CDR3 amplicons were tagged with a proprietary barcode plus Illumina adapter sequences. CDR3 libraries were sequenced on an Illumina MiSeq instrument. The published analysis was carried out like this. Export and quality control were done with immunoSEQ Analyzer 3.0, while downstream analyses used R Bioconductor and Immunarch. Only productive rearrangements within the normalized downsampled data set were used in the calculation of repertoire metrics. Clonotypes larger than 5 templates in the normalized cohort were defined as pathologically expanded. Repertoire diversity was measured with the Inverse Simpson Index. To capture all clonotypes, CMV-specificity analyses were performed on the non-normalized data set. TCRdb limited this immuneACCESS table to in-frame rearrangements with V and J called. A share of clones is missing; checked studies link under half to unresolved V genes, and the rest is unexplained. The V and J calls and clone size come from that table; D and trimming were worked out from the DNA. For this sample the table gives roughly 80,000 clones, of which 90% to 96% were detected only once. The top ten clones comprise roughly 1.8% of the sample.

A word on this clone: There is no known antigen for this receptor. The input lacks base qualities; no much larger clone sits a single base away.

This specimen's time point label, interpreted: recipient sample about 28 days before transplant, after cytoreduction. Recipient blood was collected about 28 days before transplant and at days 30, 100 and 180 after transplant. Nuclei Lysis Solution was used to extract genomic DNA from fresh or cryopreserved unfractionated peripheral blood mononuclear cells. The sequence came from a woman aged 45-60 years with acute myeloid leukemia. Some clones in this sample may be carry-over from other donors' samples. The sample was peripheral blood mononuclear cells, taken before stem cell transplant.

The CDR3 sequence is CASSEQGANYGYTF. The sequenced DNA: TGTGCCAGCAGTGAACAGGGGGCTAACTATGGCTACACCTTC. Recombination linked TRBV7-9 to TRBJ1-2, and TRBD1 aligns with 8 junction nucleotides. Via the germline V gene (reference sequence), CDR1 is SEHNR and CDR2 FQNEAQ. From cysteine to phenylalanine, the CDR3 is 14 amino acids long. The kept DNA is CDR3 alone, 42 bases in frame from the first base. V lost 6 bases and J lost 0 bases, and the count of bases not matched to a germline gene is 3.